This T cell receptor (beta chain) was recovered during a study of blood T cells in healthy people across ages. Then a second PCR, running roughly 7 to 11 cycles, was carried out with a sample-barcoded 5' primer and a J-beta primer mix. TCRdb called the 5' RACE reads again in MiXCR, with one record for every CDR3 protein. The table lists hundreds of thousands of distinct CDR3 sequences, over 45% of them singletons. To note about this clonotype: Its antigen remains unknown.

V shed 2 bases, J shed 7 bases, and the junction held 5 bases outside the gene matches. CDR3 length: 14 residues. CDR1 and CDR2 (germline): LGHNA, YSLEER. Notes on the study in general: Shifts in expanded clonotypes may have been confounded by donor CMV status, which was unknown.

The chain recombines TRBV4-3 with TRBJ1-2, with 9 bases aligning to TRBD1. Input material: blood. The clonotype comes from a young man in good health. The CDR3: CASSQLQGAGGYTF. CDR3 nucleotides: TGCGCCAGCAGCCAACTACAGGGGGCGGGTGGCTACACCTTC.